The clone carrying this TCR beta chain is deemed medium-sized by its frequency. This entry is derived from a study of T cell clusters in autoimmune cytopenias. TRB amplification used 250 ng of peripheral blood genomic DNA. TRB rearrangements were amplified by touch-down multiplex PCR with mixed TRB-A/B primers. TCRdb reprocessed the multiplex PCR reads, keeping one entry per CDR3 protein, no DNA. In all, the sample yields 6,200 or so distinct CDR3 sequences. This CDR3 has 14 amino acids. CDR1 is KGHDR and CDR2 is SFDVKD in the germline V gene. The data were also submitted as part of a second study, on T cell repertoires in aging, cancer and after chemotherapy. That study adds: No conclusions about immunological memory after chemotherapy can be drawn from the repertoire data.

What was sequenced was peripheral blood. This TCR was sampled from a human donor in good health. This chain links TRBV24-1 with TRBJ2-2; TCRdb returns TRBD1, unconfirmable since there is no DNA. The CDR3 sequence is CATSDATDTGELFF.